The 18 T cell receptor beta chains in this list originate from one sample, sequenced in a study of human T cells and chemical hapten exposure. Time point described: patch test 1, 2 weeks after DPC sensitization. Treatment: therapeutic diphenylcyclopropenone sensitization with weekly scalp DPC. A single record per CDR3 protein comes from TCRdb applying MiXCR to the RACE reads. The sample carries roughly 180,000 distinct CDR3 sequences, roughly 15% recorded once. Sequencing was performed on whole blood, taken in connection with sensitization to the hapten diphenylcyclopropenone (DPC). These receptors originate from a woman aged 25 to 39 with alopecia areata. Some clones in this sample may be carry-over from other donors' samples.

There are many counts of this clonotype. The chain uses TRBV19 and TRBJ2-7, with D maybe TRBD2 (6 bases). Trimming took off 4 bases at V and 5 bases at J, with 12 bases between the two ends. The CDR3 spans 13 residues. Germline lookup yields CDR1 LNHDA and CDR2 SQIVND (reference sequence). CDR3 loop: CASSSRGTHEQYF. In nucleotides, the CDR3 is TGTGCCAGTAGTAGCCGGGGGACTCACGAGCAGTACTTC.

The chain has TRBV12-3 or TRBV12-4 and TRBJ2-2; D not certain. The CDR3 totals 15 residues. Trimming stripped 3 bases from V and 0 bases from J, with 8 bases between. As DNA, the CDR3 is TGTGCCAGCAGTTTGGAGCTCCCGAACACCGGGGAGCTGTTTTTT. It translates to CASSLELPNTGELFF.

This clonotype was recorded a few times. The rearrangement links TRBV7-9 to TRBJ2-5, with 9 bases identical to TRBD2. V lost 6 bases, J lost 4 bases, and 9 bases stayed unmatched. This CDR3 has 15 residues. The germline V gene has CDR1 SEHNR and CDR2 FQNEAQ (reference sequence). The CDR3: CASSYSGSVGETQYF. For the CDR3, the DNA is TGTGCCAGCAGTTATAGCGGGAGTGTAGGAGAGACCCAGTACTTC.

A few counts support this clonotype. J is TRBJ1-1 and V is TRBV29-1, with D possibly being TRBD1 (5 bases). The germline gives CDR1 SQVTM, CDR2 ANQGSEA. The CDR3 spans 11 residues. Trimming cost V 7 bases and J 1 base, with 7 bases left between them. CDR3 in DNA: TGCAGCGCAGGACAGAACACTGAAGCTTTCTTT. Protein product: CSAGQNTEAFF.

The chain couples TRBV11-1 to TRBJ2-3; D is unresolved. This CDR3 has 14 amino acids. From germline, CDR1 is SGHAT and CDR2 FQDESV (reference sequence). Trimming took off 5 bases at V and 10 bases at J, with 19 bases between the two ends. This CDR3 is CASSLERVSHPQYF. CDR3 DNA sequence: TGTGCCAGCAGCCTCGAGCGCGTATCTCACCCGCAGTATTTT.

The chain is built from TRBV5-1 and TRBJ2-5; no definite D call. Trimming took 1 base from V and 2 from J, leaving 6 bases between them. The CDR3 runs 13 residues. The V gene's germline CDR1 is SGHRS and CDR2 YFSETQ. The CDR3 sequence: CASSLMSQETQYF. As DNA, the CDR3 is TGCGCCAGCAGCTTGATGTCACAAGAGACCCAGTACTTC. Full variable domain (missing parts from reference TRBV5-1 and TRBJ2-5): KAGVTQTPRYLIKTRGQQVTLSCSPISGHRSVSWYQQTPGQGLQFLFEYFSETQRNKGNFPGRFSGRQFSNSRSEMNVSTLELGDSALYLCASSLMSQETQYFGPGTRLLVL.

This clonotype was observed a few times. The gene calls are TRBV24-1 and TRBJ2-1; TRBD1 aligns across 7 bases. The CDR3 consists of 16 residues. CDR1 and CDR2 (germline): KGHDR, SFDVKD. V lost 3 bases, J lost 1 base, and 5 bases stayed unmatched. CDR3 bases: TGTGCCACCAGTGATGACAACAGGGGTTCCTACAATGAGCAGTTCTTC. Encoded protein: CATSDDNRGSYNEQFF.

The J gene is TRBJ2-3, the V gene TRBV10-3; TRBD1 agrees at 10 bases. This CDR3 has 14 amino acids. CDR1 and CDR2 from the germline V gene are ENHRY and SYGVKD. V trimming: 6 bases; J trimming: 4 bases; junction bases outside the gene matches: 4. CDR3 amino acids: CAISRQGAPDTQYF. As DNA, the CDR3 is TGTGCCATCAGCAGACAGGGGGCGCCAGATACGCAGTATTTT.

This clonotype has just a few counts. The chain recombines TRBV20-1 with TRBJ2-4, with D unclear. V was cut by 3 bases and J by 9 bases, with 15 bases left in between. The CDR3 spans 13 residues. From germline, CDR1 is DFQATT and CDR2 SNEGSKA (reference sequence). The CDR3 protein is CSASSRPQGIQYF. CDR3 sequence (DNA): TGCAGTGCTAGCTCGAGGCCCCAAGGCATTCAGTACTTC.

The chain has TRBV11-3 and TRBJ2-2, with 7 bases identical to TRBD1. Per the germline V gene, CDR1 is SGHNT and CDR2 is YENEEA. The ends lost 6 bases at V and 3 bases at J; junction bases unmatched: 4. This CDR3 spans 14 amino acids. The CDR3 sequence is CASRTGVYTGELFF. CDR3 in DNA: TGTGCCAGCAGAACAGGGGTCTACACCGGGGAGCTGTTTTTT.

This clonotype has only a few counts. The rearrangement links TRBV6-2 or TRBV6-3 to TRBJ1-2; weak D call: TRBD1 (5 bases). CDR3 length: 11 residues. The V end was cut by 2 bases, the J end by 8 bases, with 6 bases between. Germline V gene sequence: CDR1 MNHEY, CDR2 SVGEGT. The CDR3 spells CASSYQGGYTF. The CDR3 DNA follows: TGTGCCAGCAGTTACCAGGGAGGCTACACCTTC.

This clonotype was recorded a few times. J is TRBJ2-1 and V is TRBV19; 15 positions agree with TRBD2. This CDR3 region has 20 residues. CDR1 and CDR2 (germline): LNHDA, SQIVND (reference sequence). J lost 0 bases, V lost 5 bases, and 11 bases had no gene match. CDR3 in amino acids: CASSDPGLAGGLSSYNEQFF. CDR3 nucleotides: TGTGCCAGTAGTGACCCAGGACTAGCGGGGGGGCTGAGCTCCTACAATGAGCAGTTCTTC.

This clonotype was found a few times. The chain links TRBV6-5 to TRBJ2-7, with TRBD1 matching over 7 bases. Trimming at V came to 8 bases and at J to 2 bases, leaving 3 bases not matched to a gene. This CDR3 is built from 12 residues. Germline V gene lookup returns CDR1 MNHEY and CDR2 SVGAGI. CDR3 residues: CASRGQTYEQYF. CDR3 DNA: TGTGCCAGCCGGGGACAGACCTACGAGCAGTACTTC.

In this sample, this clonotype turned up many times. The chain couples TRBV7-8 to TRBJ2-3; 9 bases agree with TRBD2. The CDR3 is 17 residues long. With 5 bases clipped from V and 1 base from J, the junction kept 10 bases outside the gene matches. Germline CDR1 SGHVS, CDR2 FQNEAQ. The CDR3 loop reads CASSPQGVAGGTDTQYF. The CDR3 nucleotides are TGTGCCAGCAGCCCGCAGGGGGTAGCGGGGGGCACAGATACGCAGTATTTT.

This clonotype appeared a few times. This sequence joins TRBV12-3 or TRBV12-4 and TRBJ2-1, with 10 bases that match TRBD1. This CDR3 is 16 amino acids long. The V segment lost 3 bases and the J segment 4 bases; nucleotides outside the gene matches: 6. The CDR3 sequence is CASSFSGQGRYNEQFF. CDR3 DNA: TGTGCCAGCAGTTTCTCGGGACAGGGGAGGTACAATGAGCAGTTCTTC.

This clonotype was recorded a few times. The chain employs TRBV28 and TRBJ1-1; tentative D call: TRBD1 (6 bases). CDR3 size: 15 residues. In germline, CDR1 is MDHEN, CDR2 SYDVKM. V lost 4 bases, J lost 8 bases, and 20 bases lay in between. This chain's CDR3 is CASSSSAVGGLEAFF. In DNA, the CDR3 is TGTGCCAGCAGTTCGTCGGCGGTCGGGGGCTTAGAAGCTTTCTTT.

About this clonotype itself: Since no conserved phenylalanine or tryptophan closes the CDR3, a read error is the likely cause. V is TRBV20-1 and J is TRBJ1-1; the D gene is possibly TRBD1 (5 bases). The germline gives CDR1 DFQATT, CDR2 SNEGSKA (reference sequence). CDR3 length equals 13 residues. The ends were cut back, 0 bases at V and 3 bases at J, with 8 bases in the middle. CDR3 sequence: CSARDEGHTEAFL. The CDR3 nucleotides are TGCAGTGCTAGAGATGAGGGGCACACTGAAGCTTTCCTT.

This clonotype has a handful of counts. This chain connects TRBV10-3 to TRBJ2-7; tentative D call: TRBD1 (5 bases). V lost 2 bases and J lost 3, with 8 bases in between. The germline CDR1 and CDR2 sequences are ENHRY and SYGVKD. This CDR3 region has 13 residues. For the CDR3, the DNA is TGTGCCATCAGTGAGAGACAGAACTACGAGCAGTACTTC. Its translation is CAISERQNYEQYF.